The 11 T cell receptor beta chains below were found in one sample sequenced in a study of T cell responses to AZD1222 COVID-19 vaccine (dated by TCRdb to 2020 to 2023). The time point label, read with the paper, signifies: about 28 days (+/-7) after the second vaccine dose. The receptor library was made with the immunoSEQ multiplex PCR assay. Here the immuneACCESS table is served through TCRdb, limited to in-frame sequences with V and J called. Missing clones are a known gap in these copies; in checked studies unresolved V genes cover under half, and the rest lacks a known reason. The sample has about 100,000 clones on record, 80% to 95% of them singletons. The ten largest clones take up around 8.6% of the sample. The sample in question was peripheral blood, obtained 28 days after the second AZD1222 dose. The receptors stem from an adult who received the AZD1222 COVID-19 vaccine.

The CDR3 nucleotides read TGTGCCAGCACTCCAGGGCTTATGGCCCAGTACTTC. It encodes CASTPGLMAQYF. The V gene is TRBV2, the J gene TRBJ2-5; maybe TRBD1 (5 bases). This CDR3 comprises 12 residues. V was shortened by 7 bases and J by 9 bases, with 15 bases between the two germline ends. CDR1 is SNHLY and CDR2 is FYNNEI in the germline V gene.

The gene calls are TRBV30 and TRBJ2-1; D is possibly TRBD1 (6 bases). This CDR3 comprises 15 residues. Trimming left V 5 bases short and J 0 bases short, with 14 bases between. Germline V gene lookup returns CDR1 GTSNPN and CDR2 SVGIG (reference sequence). Written as DNA, the CDR3 is TGTGCCTGGGCAAGGGACACCTCCTCCTACAATGAGCAGTTCTTC. Protein sequence: CAWARDTSSYNEQFF.

The chain joins TRBV6-2 or TRBV6-3 to TRBJ2-7; no definite D call. The germline CDR1 and CDR2 sequences are MNHEY and SVGEGT. Trimming pared 1 base from V and 2 bases from J, leaving 12 bases between. This CDR3 contains 15 residues. CDR3 sequence: CASSYFLDPTYEQYF. CDR3 sequence (DNA): TGTGCCAGCAGTTACTTTCTAGATCCTACCTACGAGCAGTACTTC.

This chain links TRBV9 with TRBJ1-6; D gene uncertain. The V end lost 4 bases, the J end lost 4 bases, and 12 bases lay between the germline ends. CDR3 length: 15 amino acids. Looked up from germline, CDR1 is SGDLS and CDR2 is YYNGEE. The CDR3 sequence is CASSPRGGYNSPLHF. In DNA form, the CDR3 reads TGTGCCAGCAGCCCGCGGGGAGGGTATAATTCACCCCTCCACTTT.

The chain recombines TRBV3-1 (or the pseudogene TRBV3-2) with TRBJ1-6; 10 bases map to TRBD1. The length of the CDR3 is 14 residues. V dropped 6 bases and J dropped 7; count of bases not matched to a gene: 3. CDR1 is LGHDT and CDR2 is YNNKEL in the germline V gene (reference sequence). CDR3 bases: TGTGCCAGCAGGAGGACAGGGGGAAATTCACCCCTCCACTTT. Amino acids: CASRRTGGNSPLHF.

Note on this clone: In this CDR3 the conserved last residue, phenylalanine or tryptophan, is missing, so a read error is likely. It is unclear where the CDR3 begins or ends on the DNA, so no DNA is shown, and the CDR3 is as TCRdb lists it. This sequence joins TRBV6-2 or TRBV6-3 and TRBJ1-4. The CDR3 is 12 amino acids long, termini counted. Germline values: CDR1 MNHEY, CDR2 SVGEGT. This CDR3 is CASSTPVGPPTV.

The rearrangement links TRBV7-9 to TRBJ2-7; TRBD2 aligns across 8 bases. This CDR3 has 15 residues. Germline V gives CDR1 SEHNR, CDR2 FQNEAQ (reference sequence). The junction had 12 bases not matched to a gene; V was cut back by 2 bases and J by 9 bases. The CDR3, as DNA: TGTGCCAGCAGCTTACAACAGGCCCTAGCGGGCGGGCAGTACTTC. Translation gives CASSLQQALAGGQYF.

The chain uses TRBV11-2 and TRBJ1-1; no firm D call. Trimming shortened V by 0 bases and J by 5 bases, and 10 bases separated the two germline ends. Germline CDR1 SGHAT, CDR2 FQNNGV. This CDR3 is 14 amino acids long. The CDR3 region has the DNA TGTGCCAGCAGCTTAGATGCCGTACGGACTGAAGCTTTCTTT. It encodes CASSLDAVRTEAFF.

The J gene is TRBJ2-7, the V gene TRBV25-1; 9 bases agree with TRBD1. V trimming: 6 bases; J trimming: 3 bases; junction bases outside the gene matches: 3. Per germline, CDR1 MGHDK and CDR2 SYGVNS. The CDR3 has 13 amino acids. The CDR3 DNA reads TGTGCCAGCAGAGGACAGGGGAACTACGAGCAGTACTTC. Protein product: CASRGQGNYEQYF.

The J gene is TRBJ2-7, the V gene TRBV2, with D hard to call. Trimming took off 5 bases at V and 0 bases at J, with 20 bases between the two ends. Germline V lookup: CDR1 SNHLY, CDR2 FYNNEI. CDR3 length: 17 residues. The chain's CDR3 is CASSSLADGRYSYEQYF. The CDR3 DNA sequence: TGTGCCAGCAGTTCTCTCGCGGACGGGCGATACTCCTACGAGCAGTACTTC.

The rearrangement joins TRBV6-1 to TRBJ1-1; D gene unclear. The germline V gene has CDR1 MNHNS and CDR2 SASEGT. V was shortened by 3 bases and J by 0 bases, with 14 bases between the two germline ends. The CDR3 length is 16 residues. In DNA, the CDR3 is TGTGCCAGCAGTGATCCGACCATAGGGATGAACACTGAAGCTTTCTTT. It translates to CASSDPTIGMNTEAFF.